The clone carrying this TCR beta chain showed up just once. What it recognizes is unknown. These data come from a study of T cell responses to AZD1222 COVID-19 vaccine. Study-level results: Of the AZD1222 recipients, only six were seropositive at baseline. Clonal diversity may have been underestimated in mostly white British donors. Spike-specific TCR breadth and depth both grew after two AZD1222 doses.

Profiling relied on immunoSEQ multiplex PCR, and the TCRdb table lists in-frame clones only, not all of them. The table lists approximately 110,000 clones, around 89% of them singletons. The source is an adult in good health. The sample was peripheral blood, taken on day 0 of AZD1222 vaccination.

The CDR3 sequence is CASSPGPRETQYF. The DNA for the CDR3 is TGTGCCAGCAGCCCCGGGCCCCGGGAGACCCAGTACTTC. The chain recombines TRBV7-2 with TRBJ2-5; no definite D call. CDR1 and CDR2 (germline): SGHTA, FQGNSA. This CDR3 has 13 amino acids. Between the trimmed V and J ends, which lost 5 bases and 5 bases, there was a span of 12 bases.